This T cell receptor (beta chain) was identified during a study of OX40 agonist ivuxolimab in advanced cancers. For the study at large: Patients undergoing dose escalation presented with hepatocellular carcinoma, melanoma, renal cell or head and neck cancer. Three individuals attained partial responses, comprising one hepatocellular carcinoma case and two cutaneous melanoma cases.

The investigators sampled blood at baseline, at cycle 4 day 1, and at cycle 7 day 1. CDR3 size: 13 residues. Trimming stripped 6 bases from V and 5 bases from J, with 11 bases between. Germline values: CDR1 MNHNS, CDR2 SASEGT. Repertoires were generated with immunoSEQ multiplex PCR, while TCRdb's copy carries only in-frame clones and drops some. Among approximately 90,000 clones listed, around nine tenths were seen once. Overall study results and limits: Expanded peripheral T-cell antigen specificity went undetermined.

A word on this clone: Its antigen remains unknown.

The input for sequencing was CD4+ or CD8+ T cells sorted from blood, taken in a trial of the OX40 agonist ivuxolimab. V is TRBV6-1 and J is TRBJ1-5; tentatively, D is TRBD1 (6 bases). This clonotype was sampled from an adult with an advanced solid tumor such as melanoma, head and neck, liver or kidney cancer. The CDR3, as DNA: TGTGCCAGCAGCGGGGGGGGGCATCAGCCCCAGCATTTT. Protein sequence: CASSGGGHQPQHF.